Sequencing of this TCR beta chain was carried out in a study of shared clonotypes between healthy human individuals. V lost 2 bases and J lost 5; bases outside the gene matches: 6. CDR1 is SGHRS and CDR2 is YFSETQ in the germline V gene. This CDR3 region has 14 residues. The repertoire was sequenced with immunoSEQ multiplex PCR; TCRdb's copy has only in-frame clones and lacks some. The profile shows about 2.4 million clones, more than 85% of them singletons. Only a few counts were recorded for this clone. Different DNA sequences within this sample yield the same CDR3. The TCR was taken from a young man in good health. Some clones in this sample may be carry-over from other donors' samples. The material sequenced was naive CD4+ T cells from PBMCs. Subset here: CD45RA+ positively selected. This chain uses TRBV5-1 with TRBJ2-5; TRBD2 matches 7 bases. The CDR3 nucleotides are TGCGCCAGCAGCTTAGGGATCGGGGGGGAGACCCAGTACTTC. It codes for CASSLGIGGETQYF.